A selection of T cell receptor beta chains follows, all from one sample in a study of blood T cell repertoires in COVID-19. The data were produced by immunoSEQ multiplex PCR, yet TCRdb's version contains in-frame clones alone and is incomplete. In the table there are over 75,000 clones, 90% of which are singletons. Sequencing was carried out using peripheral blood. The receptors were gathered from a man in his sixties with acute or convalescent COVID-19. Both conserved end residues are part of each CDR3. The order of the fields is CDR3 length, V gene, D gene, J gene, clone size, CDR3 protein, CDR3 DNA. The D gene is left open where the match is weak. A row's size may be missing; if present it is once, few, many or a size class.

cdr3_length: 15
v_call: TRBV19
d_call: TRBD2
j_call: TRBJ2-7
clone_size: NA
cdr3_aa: CASSELAGGMGEQYF
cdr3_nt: TGTGCCAGTAGTGAGCTAGCGGGAGGAATGGGGGAGCAGTACTTC

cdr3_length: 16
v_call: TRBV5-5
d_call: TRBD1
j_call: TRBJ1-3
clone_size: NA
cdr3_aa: CASSLGDRGSGNTIYF
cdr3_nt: TGTGCCAGCAGCTTGGGCGACAGGGGTTCAGGAAACACCATATATTTT

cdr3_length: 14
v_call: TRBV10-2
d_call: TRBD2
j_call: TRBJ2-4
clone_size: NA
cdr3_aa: CASSSGRVVNIQYF
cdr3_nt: TGCGCCAGCAGTAGCGGGAGGGTCGTAAACATTCAGTACTTC

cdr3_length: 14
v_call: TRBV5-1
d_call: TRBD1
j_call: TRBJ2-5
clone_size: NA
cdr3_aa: CASTEDRATETQYF
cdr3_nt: TGCGCCAGCACCGAGGACAGGGCTACGGAGACCCAGTACTTC

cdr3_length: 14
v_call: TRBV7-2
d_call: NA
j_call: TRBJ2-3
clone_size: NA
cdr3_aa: CASLFKGGLDTQYF
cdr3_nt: TGTGCCAGCCTTTTCAAGGGCGGGCTAGATACGCAGTATTTT

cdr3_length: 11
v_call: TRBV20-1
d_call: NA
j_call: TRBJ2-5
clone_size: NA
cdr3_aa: CSASERETQYF
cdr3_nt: TGCAGTGCTAGTGAGAGGGAGACCCAGTACTTC

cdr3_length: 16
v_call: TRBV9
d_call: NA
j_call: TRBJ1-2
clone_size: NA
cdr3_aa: CASSVALFPANYGYTF
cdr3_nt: TGTGCCAGCAGCGTAGCCCTCTTTCCAGCTAACTATGGCTACACCTTC

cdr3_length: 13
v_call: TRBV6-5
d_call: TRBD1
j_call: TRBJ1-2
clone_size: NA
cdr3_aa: CASSPLAGGGYTF
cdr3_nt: TGTGCCAGCAGTCCCCTGGCAGGGGGCGGCTACACCTTC

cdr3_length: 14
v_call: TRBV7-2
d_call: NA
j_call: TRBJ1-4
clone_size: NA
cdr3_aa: CASSQQREDEKLFF
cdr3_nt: TGTGCCAGCAGCCAACAGAGAGAAGATGAAAAACTGTTTTTT

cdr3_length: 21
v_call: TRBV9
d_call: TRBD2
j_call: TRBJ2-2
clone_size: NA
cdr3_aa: CASSVSQPGLAGGFEHRGAVF
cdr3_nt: TGTGCCAGCAGCGTATCTCAACCGGGACTAGCGGGAGGCTTCGAACACCGGGGAGCTGTTTTT

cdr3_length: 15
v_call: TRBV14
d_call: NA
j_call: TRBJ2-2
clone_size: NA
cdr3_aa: CASSQGSGNTGELFF
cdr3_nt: TGTGCCAGCAGCCAGGGGAGCGGAAACACCGGGGAGCTGTTTTTT

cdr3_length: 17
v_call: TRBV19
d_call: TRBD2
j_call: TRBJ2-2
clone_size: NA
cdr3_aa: CASTPPVAGANTGELFF
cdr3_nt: TGTGCCAGTACCCCCCCAGTAGCGGGAGCGAACACCGGGGAGCTGTTTTTT

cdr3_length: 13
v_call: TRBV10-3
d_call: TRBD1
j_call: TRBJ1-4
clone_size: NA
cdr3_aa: CATAGQGNEKLFF
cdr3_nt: TGTGCCACAGCGGGACAGGGTAATGAAAAACTGTTTTTT

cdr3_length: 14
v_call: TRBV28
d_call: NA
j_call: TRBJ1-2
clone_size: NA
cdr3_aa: CASSLPTGPYGYTF
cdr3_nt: TGTGCCAGCAGTTTGCCAACAGGGCCCTATGGCTACACCTTC

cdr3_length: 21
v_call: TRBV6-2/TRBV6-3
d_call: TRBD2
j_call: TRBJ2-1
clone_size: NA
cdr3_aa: CASSQTTGTSGRGRTYNEQFF
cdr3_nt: TGTGCCAGCAGTCAAACTACTGGGACTAGCGGGAGGGGGCGGACCTACAATGAGCAGTTCTTC

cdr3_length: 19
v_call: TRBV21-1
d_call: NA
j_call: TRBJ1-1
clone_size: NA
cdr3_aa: CASSNHRDRDFGMNTEAFF
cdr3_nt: TGTGCCAGCAGCAATCACCGGGACAGGGATTTTGGGATGAACACTGAAGCTTTCTTT

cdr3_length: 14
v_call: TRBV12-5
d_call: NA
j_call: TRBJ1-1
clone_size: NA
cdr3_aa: CASGLPPGLVEAFF
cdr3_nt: TGTGCTAGTGGTTTGCCCCCCGGGTTGGTTGAAGCTTTCTTT

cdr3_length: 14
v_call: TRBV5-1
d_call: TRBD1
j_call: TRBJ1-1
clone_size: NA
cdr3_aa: CASSGDRGNTEAFF
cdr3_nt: TGCGCCAGCAGCGGGGACAGGGGAAACACTGAAGCTTTCTTT

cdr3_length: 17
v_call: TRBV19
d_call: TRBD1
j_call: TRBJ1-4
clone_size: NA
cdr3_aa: CASSGHHPGTGYEKLFF
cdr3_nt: TGTGCCAGTAGCGGCCATCACCCCGGGACAGGGTATGAAAAACTGTTTTTT

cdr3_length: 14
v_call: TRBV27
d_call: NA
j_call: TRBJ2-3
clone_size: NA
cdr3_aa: CASSSERSTDTQYF
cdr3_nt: TGTGCCAGCAGTTCCGAGCGGAGCACAGATACGCAGTATTTT

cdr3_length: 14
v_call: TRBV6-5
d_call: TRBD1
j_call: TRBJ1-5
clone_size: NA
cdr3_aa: CASSFRGENQPQHF
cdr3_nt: TGTGCCAGCAGTTTCAGGGGGGAGAATCAGCCCCAGCATTTT

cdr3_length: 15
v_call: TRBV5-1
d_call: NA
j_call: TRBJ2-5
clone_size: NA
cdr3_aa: CASSLRGSKQETQYF
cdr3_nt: TGCGCCAGCAGCTTGAGAGGCAGCAAGCAAGAGACCCAGTACTTC

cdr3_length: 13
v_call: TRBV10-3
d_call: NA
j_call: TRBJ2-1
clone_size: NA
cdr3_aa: CAISELGVGEQFF
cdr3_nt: TGTGCCATCAGTGAGTTAGGGGTGGGCGAGCAGTTCTTC

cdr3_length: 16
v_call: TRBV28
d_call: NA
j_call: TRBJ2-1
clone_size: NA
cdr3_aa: CASRPRLSSSYNEQFF
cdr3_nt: TGTGCCAGCAGACCAAGACTCTCCTCCTCCTACAATGAGCAGTTCTTC

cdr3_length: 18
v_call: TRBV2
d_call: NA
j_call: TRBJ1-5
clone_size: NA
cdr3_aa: CASSGGLSISYSNQPQHF
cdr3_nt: TGTGCCAGCAGTGGGGGACTGTCGATATCTTATAGCAATCAGCCCCAGCATTTT

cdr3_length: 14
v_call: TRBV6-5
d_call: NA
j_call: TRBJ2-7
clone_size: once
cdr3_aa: CASSYRSGQYEQYF
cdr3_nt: TGTGCCAGCAGTTACCGAAGCGGACAGTACGAGCAGTACTTC

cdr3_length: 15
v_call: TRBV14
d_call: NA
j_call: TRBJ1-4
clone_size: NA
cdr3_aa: CASSPYTSVSEKLFF
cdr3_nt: TGTGCCAGCAGCCCCTATACCTCGGTTAGTGAAAAACTGTTTTTT

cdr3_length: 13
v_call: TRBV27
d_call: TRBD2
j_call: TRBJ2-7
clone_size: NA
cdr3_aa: CASSFGTTYEQYF
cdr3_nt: TGTGCCAGCAGTTTTGGGACTACCTACGAGCAGTACTTC

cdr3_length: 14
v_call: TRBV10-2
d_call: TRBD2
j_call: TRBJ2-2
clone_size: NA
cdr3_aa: CASRLAGGPGELFF
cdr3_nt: TGCGCCAGCAGACTAGCGGGAGGGCCCGGGGAGCTGTTTTTT

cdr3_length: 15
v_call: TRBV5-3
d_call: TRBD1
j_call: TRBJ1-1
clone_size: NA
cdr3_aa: CARNEQGALNTEAFF
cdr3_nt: TGTGCCAGAAACGAACAGGGGGCCCTGAACACTGAAGCTTTCTTT

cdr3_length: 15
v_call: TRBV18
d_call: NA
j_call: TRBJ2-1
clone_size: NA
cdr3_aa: CASSQGQRSGREQFF
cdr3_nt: TGTGCCAGCTCACAAGGACAGCGGAGCGGCCGTGAGCAGTTCTTC

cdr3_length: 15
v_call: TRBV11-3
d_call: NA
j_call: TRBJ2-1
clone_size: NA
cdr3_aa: CASSLGPSKLDEQFF
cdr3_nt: TGTGCCAGCAGCTTAGGACCTAGCAAATTGGATGAGCAGTTCTTC

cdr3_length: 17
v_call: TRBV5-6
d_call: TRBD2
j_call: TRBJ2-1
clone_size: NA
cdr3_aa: CASSHRTSGRVGNEQFF
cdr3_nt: TGTGCCAGCAGCCATCGGACTAGCGGGAGGGTAGGGAATGAGCAGTTCTTC

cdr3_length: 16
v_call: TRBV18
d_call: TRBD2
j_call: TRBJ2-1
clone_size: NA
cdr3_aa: CASSSGLAGPNNEQFF
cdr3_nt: TGTGCCAGCTCATCCGGACTAGCGGGACCGAACAATGAGCAGTTCTTC

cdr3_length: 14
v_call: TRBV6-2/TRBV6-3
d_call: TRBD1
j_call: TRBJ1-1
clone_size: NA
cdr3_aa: CASSRGTGSAEAFF
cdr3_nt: TGTGCCAGCAGTCGCGGGACAGGGTCTGCTGAAGCTTTCTTT

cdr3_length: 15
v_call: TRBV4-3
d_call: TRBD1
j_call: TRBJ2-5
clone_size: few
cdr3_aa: CASSRTGQHQETQYF
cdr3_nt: TGCGCCAGCAGCCGAACGGGACAGCACCAAGAGACCCAGTACTTC

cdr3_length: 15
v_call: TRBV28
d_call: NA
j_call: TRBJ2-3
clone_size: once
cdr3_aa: CASSLPTELTDTQYF
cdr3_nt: TGTGCCAGCAGTTTGCCGACAGAACTCACAGATACGCAGTATTTT

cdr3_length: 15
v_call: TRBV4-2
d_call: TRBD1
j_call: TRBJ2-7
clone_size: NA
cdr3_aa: CASSQDRTGAYEQYF
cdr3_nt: TGTGCCAGCAGCCAAGATCGGACAGGGGCCTACGAGCAGTACTTC

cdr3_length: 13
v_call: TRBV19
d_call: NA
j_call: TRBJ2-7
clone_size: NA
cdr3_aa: CASSKDSSYEQYF
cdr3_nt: TGTGCCAGTAGTAAGGACAGCTCCTACGAGCAGTACTTC

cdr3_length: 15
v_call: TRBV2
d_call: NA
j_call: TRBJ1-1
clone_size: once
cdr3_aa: CASSGLGARYTEAFF
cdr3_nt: TGTGCCAGCAGTGGTCTGGGGGCCAGGTACACTGAAGCTTTCTTT

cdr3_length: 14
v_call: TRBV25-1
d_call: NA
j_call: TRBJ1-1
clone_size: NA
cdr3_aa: CASSREGVNTEAFF
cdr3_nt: TGTGCCAGCAGCCGAGAGGGGGTGAACACTGAAGCTTTCTTT

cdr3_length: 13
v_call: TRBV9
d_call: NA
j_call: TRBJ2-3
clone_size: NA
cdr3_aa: CASSVTPGDTQYF
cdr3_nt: TGTGCCAGCAGCGTAACCCCCGGGGATACGCAGTATTTT

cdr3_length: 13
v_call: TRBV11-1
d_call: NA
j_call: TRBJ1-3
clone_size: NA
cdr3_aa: CASSAHTGNTIYF
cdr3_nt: TGTGCCAGCAGCGCGCATACCGGGAACACCATATATTTT

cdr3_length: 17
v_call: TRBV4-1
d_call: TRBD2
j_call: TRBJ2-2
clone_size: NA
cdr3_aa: CASSGRGPTEYTGELFF
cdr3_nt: TGCGCCAGCAGCGGGAGGGGACCGACAGAATACACCGGGGAGCTGTTTTTT

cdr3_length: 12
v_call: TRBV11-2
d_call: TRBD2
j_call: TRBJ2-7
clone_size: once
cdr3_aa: CASSLREDEQYF
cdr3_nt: TGTGCCAGCAGCCTGCGGGAGGACGAGCAGTACTTC

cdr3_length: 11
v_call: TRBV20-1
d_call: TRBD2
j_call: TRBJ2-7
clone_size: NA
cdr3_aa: CSGGRDNEQYF
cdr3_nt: TGCAGCGGCGGGAGGGACAACGAGCAGTACTTC

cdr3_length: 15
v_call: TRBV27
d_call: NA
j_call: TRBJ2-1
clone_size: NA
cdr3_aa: CASSLGGASSNEQFF
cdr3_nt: TGTGCCAGCAGTTTAGGGGGGGCGAGCAGCAATGAGCAGTTCTTC

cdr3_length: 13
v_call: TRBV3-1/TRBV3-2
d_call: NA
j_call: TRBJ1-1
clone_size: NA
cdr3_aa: CASRLGENTEAFF
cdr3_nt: TGTGCCAGCCGACTAGGGGAGAACACTGAAGCTTTCTTT

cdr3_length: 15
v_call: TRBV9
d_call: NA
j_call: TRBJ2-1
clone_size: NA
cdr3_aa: CASSATKTSYNEQFF
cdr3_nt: TGTGCCAGCAGCGCGACTAAAACCTCCTACAATGAGCAGTTCTTC

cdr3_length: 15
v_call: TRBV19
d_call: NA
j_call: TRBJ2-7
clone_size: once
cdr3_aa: CASKPGTSSSYEQYF
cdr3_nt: TGTGCCAGTAAACCGGGGACTTCTAGCTCCTACGAGCAGTACTTC

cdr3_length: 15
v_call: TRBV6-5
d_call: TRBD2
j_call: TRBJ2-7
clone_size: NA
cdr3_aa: CASSYSGLAGGEQYF
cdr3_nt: TGTGCCAGCAGTTACTCCGGACTAGCGGGCGGCGAGCAGTACTTC

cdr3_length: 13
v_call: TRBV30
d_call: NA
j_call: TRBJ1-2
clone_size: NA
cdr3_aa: CAWASGIGYGYTF
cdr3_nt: TGTGCCTGGGCTAGCGGGATTGGCTATGGCTACACCTTC

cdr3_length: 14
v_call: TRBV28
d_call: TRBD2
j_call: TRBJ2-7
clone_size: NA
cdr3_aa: CASSGLAGAYEQYF
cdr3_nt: TGTGCCAGCAGTGGACTAGCGGGGGCCTACGAGCAGTACTTC